What follows describes a single TCR beta chain. As handled by the study authors: Counts of nucleated cells, estimated from reference gene primer amplification, were obtained. The repertoire was sequenced with immunoSEQ multiplex PCR; TCRdb's copy has only in-frame clones and lacks some. V, J and clone size derive from that table, while D and trimming were established from the DNA sequence. The sample has under 250,000 clones, roughly four fifths seen once. This sample is drawn from a study of blood T cell repertoires in COVID-19. Across the whole study: Samples representing acute and convalescent COVID-19 were sourced from the United States, Italy and Spain.

The CDR3 loop spans 16 amino acids. The junction had 15 bases not matched to a gene; V was cut back by 4 bases and J by 6 bases. Germline lookup yields CDR1 SGHRS and CDR2 YFSETQ. This clonotype was obtained from a woman in her forties or fifties with active or convalescent COVID-19. What was sequenced was peripheral blood. This sequence joins TRBV5-1 and TRBJ2-7; TRBD2 matches 8 bases. The DNA of the CDR3 is TGCGCCAGCAGCAATGGGGTGTCGGGAGGGCCGTCCGAGCAGTACTTC. It translates to CASSNGVSGGPSEQYF. Filled out from reference TRBV5-1 and TRBJ2-7, the complete variable domain reads KAGVTQTPRYLIKTRGQQVTLSCSPISGHRSVSWYQQTPGQGLQFLFEYFSETQRNKGNFPGRFSGRQFSNSRSEMNVSTLELGDSALYLCASSNGVSGGPSEQYFGPGTRLTVT.